This entry describes one T cell receptor (beta chain). The antigen remains unidentified. This sample was included in a study of T cell responses to AZD1222 COVID-19 vaccine. Study results and caveats: Repertoires were obtained solely post-peak T cell response. Donors skewed white British and female; clonal diversity was possibly underestimated.

Profiled with immunoSEQ multiplex PCR; TCRdb holds only in-frame clones, not every one. The sample has about 88,000 clones, 85% to 90% seen once. The ends were cut back, 5 bases at V and 4 bases at J, with 17 bases in the middle. CDR1 is MNHEY, CDR2 SVGAGI, per germline. The CDR3 has 15 residues. The chain has TRBV6-5 and TRBJ1-2, with D possibly matching TRBD1 (5 bases). The sequences come from peripheral blood, collected on day 0 of AZD1222 vaccination. The origin of this receptor is an adult in good health. CDR3: CASSPSALGPYGYTF. The CDR3 coding sequence is TGTGCCAGCAGTCCGTCGGCGCTGGGGCCCTATGGCTACACCTTC.